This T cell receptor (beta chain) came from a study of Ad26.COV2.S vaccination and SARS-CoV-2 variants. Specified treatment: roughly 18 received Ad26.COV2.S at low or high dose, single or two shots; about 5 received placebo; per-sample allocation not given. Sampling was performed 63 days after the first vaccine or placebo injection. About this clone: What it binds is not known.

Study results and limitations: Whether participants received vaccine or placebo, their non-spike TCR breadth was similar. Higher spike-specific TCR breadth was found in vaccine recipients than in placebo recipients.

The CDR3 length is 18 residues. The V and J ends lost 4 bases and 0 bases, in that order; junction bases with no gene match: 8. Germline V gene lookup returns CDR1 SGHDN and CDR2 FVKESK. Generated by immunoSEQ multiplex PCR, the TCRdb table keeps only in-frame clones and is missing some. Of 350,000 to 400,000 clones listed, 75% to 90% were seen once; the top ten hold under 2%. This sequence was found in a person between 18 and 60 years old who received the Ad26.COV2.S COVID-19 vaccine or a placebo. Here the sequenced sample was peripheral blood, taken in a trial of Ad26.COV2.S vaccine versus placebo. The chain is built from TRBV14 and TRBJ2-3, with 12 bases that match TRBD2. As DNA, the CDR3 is TGTGCCAGCAGCCCAATAATTGGGACTAGCGGGAGCACAGATACGCAGTATTTT. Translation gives CASSPIIGTSGSTDTQYF.